This T cell receptor beta chain was captured by sequencing in a study of cytomegalovirus exposure and HLA in healthy donors. Primers for the PCR totalled 60 Vbeta and 13 Jbeta. The assay was immunoSEQ multiplex PCR, and TCRdb's table has in-frame clones only and misses some. Counted here are some 140,000 clones, about 84% occurring once; the ten biggest clones make up around 5.6%. Trimming stripped 1 base from V and 3 bases from J, with 13 bases between. Germline V gene data show CDR1 as SGHDT and CDR2 as YYEEEE. The CDR3 runs 15 residues. The donors, nominally healthy at sampling, likely had unrecorded immune exposures. Broader study findings: One variant, a missense change in DCLRE1C, was linked in a later analysis to TCR beta V- and J-gene trimming. Presence/absence comparisons presumed near-even sequencing depth among donors.

In its sample, this clone was seen a few times. Its antigen is currently unknown. This rearrangement joins TRBV5-6 to TRBJ1-2; possibly TRBD1 for D (6 bases). Sequencing used PBMCs. The receptor's source is a woman aged 40 to 50 in good health and CMV-seropositive. CDR3 sequence (DNA): TGTGCCAGCAGCTTGTGGGCAGGGGTTCACTATGGCTACACCTTC. Translation gives CASSLWAGVHYGYTF.